Below are 3 T cell receptor beta chains sequenced from a single sample in a study of blood T cells in healthy people across ages. It was with a sample-barcoded 5' primer and a J-beta primer mix that a second PCR of roughly 6 to 11 cycles was run. TCRdb passed the 5' RACE reads through MiXCR, listing each CDR3 protein once. The sample lists about 1.8 million distinct CDR3 sequences, around half occurring once. Sequencing was carried out using blood. The origin of the receptors is a woman aged 40 to 50 in good health.

The chain has TRBV20-1 and TRBJ1-2; D is undetermined. CDR1 DFQATT and CDR2 SNEGSKA come from the germline V gene (reference sequence). Trimming pared 5 bases from V and 3 bases from J, leaving 19 bases between. The CDR3 has 15 residues. CDR3 DNA sequence: TGCAGTGCTCTGAGGGAAGCCTTAGCGGACTATGGCTACACCTTC. It is translated as CSALREALADYGYTF.

This chain links TRBV5-1 with TRBJ2-3; TRBD2 agrees at 12 bases. Trimming at V came to 3 bases and at J to 2 bases, leaving 7 bases not matched to a gene. The length of the CDR3 is 17 residues. Germline V CDR1 and CDR2: SGHRS, YFSETQ. The CDR3 is CASSSWTSGAPTDTQYF. Here the CDR3 DNA reads TGCGCCAGCAGCTCCTGGACTAGCGGGGCACCCACAGATACGCAGTATTTT.

The rearrangement links TRBV20-1 to TRBJ2-3; 11 bases map to TRBD1. The V gene's germline CDR1 is DFQATT and CDR2 SNEGSKA (reference sequence). With 1 base clipped from V and 4 bases from J, the junction kept 4 bases outside the gene matches. The CDR3 contains 15 residues. CDR3 DNA sequence: TGCAGTGCTAGAGCTAGGGGACAGGGGGCAGATACGCAGTATTTT. The encoded protein is CSARARGQGADTQYF.